This T cell receptor (beta chain) appears in the sequencing data of a study of coeliac disease (dated by TCRdb to 2022 to 2024). A note on the overall study: Coeliac patients were categorised as having newly diagnosed active disease, refractory coeliac disease type I, or disease controlled by a gluten-free diet. Because high-resolution HLA typing was not available, biased TRBV7-2 usage was examined as a proof of principle. Small intestinal lymphocyte fractions from coeliac and non-coeliac patients were analysed in the study using next-generation sequencing of rearranged TRB and TRG CDR3 regions. The aim was to characterise TR repertoires of small intestinal T cells in active, refractory type I and gluten-free-diet-treated coeliac disease. A total of some 30 patients took part in the full study: around 22 had serologically confirmed coeliac disease and 8 were controls with non-small intestinal disorders. Samples from around 27 subjects were successfully TRB sequenced, and these included around 22 paired samples of bulk unsorted intraepithelial and lamina propria cells. The full study reports these points: For the most part, TRB repertoires were private, with most amino acid sequences found in only one sample, and V-gene usage showed no significant difference across disease groups. Published gliadin-specific TRB sequences turned up in about 45% of the 18 coeliac lamina propria samples, compared with only 1 of 6 controls. The authors judged the approach to be unsuitable for unbiased detection of gliadin-specific T cells, because gliadin-specific T cells are scarce and rarely shared between patients. High-purity fractions were not obtained when intraepithelial cells were separated from lamina propria cells, so cross-contamination between compartments was possible. TRB and TRG repertoires of active coeliac intraepithelial and lamina propria samples showed lower clonality than controls, suggesting recruitment of diverse T cells.

The library was produced with the immunoSEQ multiplex PCR assay. The TR loci were subjected to amplification by multiplexed PCR, for which V gene segments served as targets of the forward primers and J gene segments as targets of the reverse primers. Amplified CDR3 regions were sequenced on the Illumina HiSeq System. Per the original workflow: Closely related reads were merged by a nearest-neighbour algorithm to remove PCR and sequencing errors and to collapse the data into unique sequences. Two measures summarised the repertoires: clonality, and T cell density, defined as TR molecules per amount of genomic DNA input. CDR3 amino acid sequences present in at least 80% of unsorted samples were defined as public TRs, and these public TRs were then tested for differential abundance between coeliac and control samples. Every lamina propria sample was searched for matches to a list of roughly 220 published gliadin-specific TRB sequences. Disease-group differences in clonality and density were tested with Kruskal-Wallis tests followed by Dunn post-tests. Imported from immuneACCESS, the table was reduced by TCRdb to in-frame sequences with V and J called. These copies leave out some clones; in studies compared against another copy, an unresolved V gene accounts for under half, and the cause of the remainder is not known. V, J and clone size are those of that table, while D and trimming were read from the DNA. This sample holds roughly 4,800 clones; 55% to 80% were observed only once. Roughly 6% of the sample comes from the top ten.

Aliquots of 400,000 to 550,000 cells were frozen in DMSO/FBS in liquid nitrogen, and one aliquot per fraction was used for sequencing. Every one of the 30 study patients had an endoscopy and a small intestinal biopsy. Once intraepithelial cells had been isolated, the leftover biopsy tissue was digested with collagenase to release lamina propria cells. Genomic DNA was extracted from frozen unsorted cell fractions using the Qiagen DNeasy blood extraction kit. CDR1 and CDR2, looked up from the germline V gene (reference sequence), are LNHDA and SQIVND. V is shortened by 5 bases, J by 3 bases, and the region joining them spans 11 bases. The CDR3 goes from the cysteine to the phenylalanine over 14 residues. Of all the DNA, just the CDR3 is kept, 42 bases in frame from base 1. About this clone: Its antigen has not been determined. No base qualities exist here, and no much larger clone lies one base off it.

The source is a man aged 18-30 years with celiac disease on a gluten-free diet. In this chain, TRBV19 is recombined with TRBJ2-1; D gene: possibly TRBD2, on 5 matching bases. Sequencing was carried out using lymphocytes from the gut lamina propria. The label giving this sample's cell subset or site can be read as: lamina propria cell (LPC) fraction of small intestinal biopsy. The CDR3 region reads CASSDTSDYNEQFF. In nucleotide form, the sequence is TGTGCCAGTAGTGACACTAGTGACTACAATGAGCAGTTCTTC.